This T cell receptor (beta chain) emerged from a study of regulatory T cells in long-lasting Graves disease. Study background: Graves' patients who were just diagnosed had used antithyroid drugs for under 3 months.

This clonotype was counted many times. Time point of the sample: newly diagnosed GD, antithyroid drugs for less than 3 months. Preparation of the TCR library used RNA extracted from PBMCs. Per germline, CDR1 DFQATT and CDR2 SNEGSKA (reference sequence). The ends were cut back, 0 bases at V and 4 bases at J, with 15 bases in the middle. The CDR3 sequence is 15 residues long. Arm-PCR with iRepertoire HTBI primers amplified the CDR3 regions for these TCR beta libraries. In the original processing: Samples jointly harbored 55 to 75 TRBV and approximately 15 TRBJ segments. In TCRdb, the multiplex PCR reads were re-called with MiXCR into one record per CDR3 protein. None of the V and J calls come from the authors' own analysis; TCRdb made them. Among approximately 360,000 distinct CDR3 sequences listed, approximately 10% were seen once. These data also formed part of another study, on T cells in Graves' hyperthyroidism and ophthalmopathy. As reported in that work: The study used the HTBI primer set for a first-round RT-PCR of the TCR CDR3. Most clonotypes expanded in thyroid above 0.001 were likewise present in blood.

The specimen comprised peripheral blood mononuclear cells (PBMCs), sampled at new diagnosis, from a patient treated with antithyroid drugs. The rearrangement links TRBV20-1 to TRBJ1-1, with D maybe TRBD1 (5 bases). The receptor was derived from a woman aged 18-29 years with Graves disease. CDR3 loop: CSARDPSGGSTEAFF. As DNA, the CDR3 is TGCAGTGCTAGAGATCCATCGGGGGGTAGCACTGAAGCTTTCTTT.